Following are 18 T cell receptor beta chains from one sample sequenced in a study of early T cells in non-severe SARS-CoV-2 infection. TCRdb fed the 5' RACE reads into MiXCR, producing one record per CDR3 protein. The table lists tens of thousands of distinct CDR3 sequences, about 6.6% of them singletons, with around 30% in the top ten. Sequenced here: whole blood, sampled at baseline. The receptors derive from an adult who was a healthcare worker with PCR-confirmed SARS-CoV-2 infection or an uninfected control (not recorded which).

The chain carries TRBV11-3 and TRBJ1-1; the D is unclear. V was trimmed by 6 bases and J by 0 bases, leaving 8 bases between them. The CDR3 covers 13 residues. Germline CDR1 reads SGHNT; CDR2 reads YENEEA. CDR3 bases: TGTGCCAGCAGTTTCGGTTTGAACACTGAAGCTTTCTTT. It is translated as CASSFGLNTEAFF.

As regards this clonotype: A read error is possible here, since a much larger clone lies one base away. This chain uses TRBV18 with TRBJ2-1, with 9 bases matching TRBD1. The length of the CDR3 is 17 residues. CDR1 and CDR2 from the germline V gene are KGHSH and LQKENI. CDR3 loop: CVSSVSPPGQGVNEQFF. As DNA, the CDR3 is TGTGTCAGCTCAGTCTCACCTCCGGGACAGGGAGTGAATGAGCAGTTCTTC.

This clonotype was recorded many times. The chain carries TRBV24-1 and TRBJ2-5; D is possibly TRBD2 (5 bases). Deletions cut 0 bases from V and 0 bases from J, with 7 bases between. The CDR3 sequence is 15 residues long. Germline V CDR1 and CDR2: KGHDR, SFDVKD. CDR3 nucleotides: TGTGCCACCAGTGATTTGAGCGGAGACCAAGAGACCCAGTACTTC. This sequence encodes CATSDLSGDQETQYF.

With respect to this clonotype: A much larger clonotype is one base distant, so this may be a read error. The rearrangement joins TRBV12-3 or TRBV12-4 to TRBJ2-7; D could derive from TRBD1 or TRBD2 (5 bases each). This CDR3 spans 13 amino acids. Here the CDR3 DNA reads TGTACCAGCAGACCGGGACCTCAGACGGAGCAGTACTTC. This gives the protein CTSRPGPQTEQYF.

This clonotype was counted many times. V is TRBV5-1 and J is TRBJ1-2; D unresolved. CDR1 and CDR2 (germline): SGHRS, YFSETQ. With 2 bases removed from V and 4 bases from J, the gap between germline ends came to 9 bases. CDR3 length: 13 amino acids. CDR3 DNA: TGCGCCAGCAGCTTCGGCGCAACCTATGGCTACACCTTC. Translated, it gives CASSFGATYGYTF.

There are many counts of this clonotype. The chain combines TRBV7-6 with TRBJ2-7; D not resolved. There are 14 residues in the CDR3. CDR1 is SGHVS and CDR2 is FNYEAQ in the germline V gene. V gave up 1 base and J gave up 0 bases, with 7 bases separating them. The CDR3 loop is CASSLDRFSYEQYF. CDR3 coding DNA: TGTGCCAGCAGCTTAGACAGATTCTCCTACGAGCAGTACTTC.

This clonotype was counted at least ten times. The genes are TRBV10-3 and TRBJ2-7; D may be TRBD2 (7 bases). CDR3 length: 12 residues. V was trimmed by 8 bases and J by 2 bases, leaving 10 bases between them. Germline lookup yields CDR1 ENHRY and CDR2 SYGVKD. The CDR3 protein is CAIWEGAYEQYF. CDR3 bases: TGTGCCATCTGGGAGGGGGCCTACGAGCAGTACTTC.

This clonotype was picked up many times. The CDR3: CASSQRGAIHEQYF. The CDR3 DNA follows: TGTGCCAGCAGCCAACGGGGGGCGATCCACGAGCAGTACTTC. This chain uses TRBV3-1 with TRBJ2-7; tentative D call: TRBD2 (7 bases). V was cut by 2 bases and J by 5 bases, with 13 bases left in between. Looked up from germline, CDR1 is LGHDT and CDR2 is YNNKEL (reference sequence). The CDR3 contains 14 residues.

This clonotype was seen ten or more times. The chain has TRBV5-4 and TRBJ2-2; TRBD1 aligns across 8 bases. Unmatched junction bases numbered 10, after V lost 5 bases and J lost 4 bases. From germline, CDR1 is SGHNT and CDR2 YYREEE (reference sequence). The CDR3 runs to 16 residues. Here the CDR3 DNA reads TGTGCCAGCAGGGAAGGAGGACAGGGATTCACCGGGGAGCTGTTTTTT. This gives the protein CASREGGQGFTGELFF.

The J gene is TRBJ2-7, the V gene TRBV5-1; 10 nucleotides line up with TRBD2. With V trimmed by 4 bases and J by 1 base, 2 bases remained unmatched. CDR1 and CDR2 from the germline V gene are SGHRS and YFSETQ. CDR3 length equals 14 residues. The CDR3 loop reads CASSATSGSYEQYF. CDR3 coding DNA: TGCGCCAGCAGCGCGACTAGCGGGTCCTACGAGCAGTACTTC.

This clonotype occurred many times. The V gene is TRBV18, the J gene TRBJ2-2; no clear D gene. Germline CDR1 reads KGHSH; CDR2 reads LQKENI. CDR3 length: 14 amino acids. Between the trimmed V and J ends, which lost 2 bases and 7 bases, there was a span of 11 bases. For the CDR3, the DNA is TGTGCCAGCTCACCAAGACGTGAAGGCGGGGAGCTGTTTTTT. Translated, it gives CASSPRREGGELFF. Using reference TRBV18 and TRBJ2-2 for the parts outside the CDR3, the full variable domain is NAGVMQNPRHLVRRRGQEARLRCSPMKGHSHVYWYRQLPEEGLKFMVYLQKENIIDESGMPKERFSAEFPKEGPSILRIQQVVRGDSAAYFCASSPRREGGELFFGEGSRLTVL.

In its sample, this clonotype was seen many times. The chain uses TRBV20-1 and TRBJ1-1; D not certain. V shed 4 bases and J shed 5 bases, with 11 bases lying between them. Germline values: CDR1 DFQATT, CDR2 SNEGSKA (reference sequence). The CDR3 sequence is 12 residues long. The CDR3 sequence is CSAMARITEAFF. The CDR3 bases are TGCAGTGCTATGGCCAGGATTACTGAAGCTTTCTTT.

This clonotype showed up many times. The V call is TRBV19, the J call TRBJ2-1; D may be TRBD1 or TRBD2 (5 bases each). Germline CDR1 LNHDA, CDR2 SQIVND (reference sequence). Between the trimmed V and J ends, which lost 5 bases and 8 bases, there was a span of 25 bases. The CDR3 has 17 amino acids. The CDR3 loop reads CASSFLAVGGGKDEQFF. The CDR3 nucleotides read TGTGCCAGTAGTTTTTTAGCAGTGGGTGGGGGAAAGGATGAGCAGTTCTTC.

The rearrangement joins TRBV4-2 to TRBJ2-2; no firm D call. This CDR3 has 15 residues. The V and J ends lost 2 bases and 4 bases respectively, with 11 bases between them. Germline-derived CDR1 and CDR2 are LGHNA and YNFKEQ. For the CDR3, the DNA is TGTGCCAGCAGCCAAAAGGTCACTGGCACCGGGGAGCTGTTTTTT. As protein: CASSQKVTGTGELFF.

This chain connects TRBV6-2 or TRBV6-3 to TRBJ2-3; D possibly uses TRBD1 or TRBD2 (6 bases each). The germline V gene has CDR1 MNHEY and CDR2 SVGEGT. The CDR3 sequence is 16 residues long. Trimming took off 2 bases at V and 0 bases at J, with 12 bases between the two ends. The CDR3 DNA reads as TGTGCCAGCAGTTACGCCCTAGGGGGGAGCACAGATACGCAGTATTTT. Residues: CASSYALGGSTDTQYF.

This clonotype was recorded many times. The CDR3 sequence: CASSLHGAVHNSPLHF. The CDR3 region has the DNA TGTGCCAGCAGCCTTCACGGGGCGGTGCATAATTCACCCCTCCACTTT. The V gene is TRBV7-2, the J gene TRBJ1-6, with D maybe TRBD1 (5 bases). This CDR3 contains 16 residues. CDR1 is SGHTA and CDR2 is FQGNSA in the germline V gene. V lost 5 bases to trimming and J lost 5 bases, with 16 bases between them. Based on the CDR3 plus reference TRBV7-2 and TRBJ1-6, the full variable domain is GAGVSQSPSNKVTEKGKDVELRCDPISGHTALYWYRQSLGQGLEFLIYFQGNSAPDKSGLPSDRFSAERTGGSVSTLTIQRTQQEDSAVYLCASSLHGAVHNSPLHFGNGTRLTVT.

This clonotype was counted many times. This chain joins TRBV6-1 and TRBJ2-1; D not resolved. This CDR3 contains 12 residues. V dropped 5 bases and J dropped 8 bases, with 10 bases sitting between them. In germline, CDR1 is MNHNS, CDR2 SASEGT. The CDR3 here is CASSRNFDEQFF. For the CDR3, the DNA is TGTGCCAGCAGTAGAAATTTTGATGAGCAGTTCTTC.

This clonotype was observed many times. The rearrangement joins TRBV20-1 to TRBJ2-7, with 8 bases lining up with TRBD2. Per the germline V gene, CDR1 is DFQATT and CDR2 is SNEGSKA (reference sequence). The CDR3 contains 15 residues. J was trimmed by 1 base and V by 6 bases; bases with no gene match: 11. In DNA form, the CDR3 reads TGCAGTGCCACTACTAGCGGAGGACGGTCCTACGAGCAGTACTTC. Amino acids: CSATTSGGRSYEQYF.